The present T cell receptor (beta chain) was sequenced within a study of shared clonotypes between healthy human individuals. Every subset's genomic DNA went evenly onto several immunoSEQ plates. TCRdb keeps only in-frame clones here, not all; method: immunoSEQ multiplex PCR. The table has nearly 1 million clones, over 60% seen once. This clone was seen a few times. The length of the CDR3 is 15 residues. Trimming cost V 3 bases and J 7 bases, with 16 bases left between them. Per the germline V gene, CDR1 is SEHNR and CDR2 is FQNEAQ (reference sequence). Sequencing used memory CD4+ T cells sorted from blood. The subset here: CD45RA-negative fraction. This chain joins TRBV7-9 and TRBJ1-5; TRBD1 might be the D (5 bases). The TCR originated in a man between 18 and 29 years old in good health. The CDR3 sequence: CASSFTSSGTQPQHF. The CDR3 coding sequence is TGTGCCAGCAGCTTCACCTCTTCAGGGACCCAGCCCCAGCATTTT.